This TCR beta chain was profiled in a study of shared clonotypes between healthy human individuals. Broader study findings: A limitation of the genetic and exposure-history diversity represented arose from few donors.

Produced via immunoSEQ multiplex PCR; TCRdb's table is partial and in-frame only. The sample gives hundreds of thousands of clones, around 97% of which show up once; approximately 0.057% is in the top ten. This CDR3 spans 14 amino acids. Germline V gene lookup returns CDR1 SNHLY and CDR2 FYNNEI. V was trimmed by 5 bases and J by 7 bases, leaving 17 bases between them. In regard to this clone: Its antigen remains unidentified.

The chain uses TRBV2 and TRBJ2-5; the D gene is possibly TRBD2 (5 bases). The clonotype originates from a woman aged 25 to 39 in good health. The sample comprised naive CD4+ T cells sorted from blood. The subset denotes: CD45RA+ positively selected. This CDR3 reads CASSIEGNLGTQYF. Here the CDR3 DNA reads TGTGCCAGCAGTATTGAGGGCAACTTAGGGACCCAGTACTTC.